Listed below are T cell receptor beta chains from one sample, sequenced in a study of T-cell reconstitution after alpha-beta-depleted transplantation in children. From the PCR reads, TCRdb called clonotypes with MiXCR, one entry per CDR3 protein. The sample gives 500,000 to 650,000 distinct CDR3 sequences, 10% to 15% of which show up once; about 2.2% is in the top ten. Sequenced here: PBMCs, mostly from graft donor cells, sampled 360 days after TCRalphabeta/CD19-depleted stem cell transplant. The receptors were gathered from a male patient aged 5 to 17 who had a stem cell transplant for acute myeloid leukemia, so the T cells may come from the graft donor. Both conserved end residues are part of each CDR3. A D gene is named only where the DNA matches it firmly. Some rows have no size entry. The others give once, few or many, or a class for an expanded clone.

CDR3	DNA	V	D	J	size
CSARDKETQYF	TGCAGTGCTAGAGATAAAGAGACCCAGTACTTC	TRBV20-1	NA	TRBJ2-5	NA
CASSVERHEQYF	TGTGCCAGCAGCGTTGAGAGGCACGAGCAGTACTTC	TRBV9	NA	TRBJ2-7	NA
CASSAEPFWTGSYNEQFF	TGTGCCAGCAGTGCCGAGCCCTTCTGGACAGGGTCCTACAATGAGCAGTTCTTC	TRBV6-4	TRBD1	TRBJ2-1	NA
CASLHPGQGRYEQYF	TGTGCCAGCCTTCATCCGGGACAGGGGAGGTACGAGCAGTACTTC	TRBV6-2/TRBV6-3	TRBD1	TRBJ2-7	few
CSAVAGSYGYTF	TGCAGTGCGGTAGCGGGGAGCTATGGCTACACCTTC	TRBV20-1	NA	TRBJ1-2	NA
CASSFAGFYEQYF	TGCGCCAGCAGCTTTGCAGGGTTCTACGAGCAGTACTTC	TRBV5-1	NA	TRBJ2-7	NA
CASSQDLGTQWQFF	TGTGCCAGCAGCCAAGATCTAGGGACCCAATGGCAGTTCTTC	TRBV4-2	NA	TRBJ2-1	many
CSVEEASANTGELFF	TGCAGCGTTGAGGAGGCTAGCGCAAACACCGGGGAGCTGTTTTTT	TRBV29-1	NA	TRBJ2-2	few
CASSYAHLRGGEQSLAKNIQYF	TGTGCCAGCAGTTACGCACACCTCCGAGGGGGAGAACAGAGCTTAGCCAAAAACATTCAGTACTTC	TRBV6-2/TRBV6-3	NA	TRBJ2-4	few
CSAEQSYEQYF	TGCAGTGCCGAACAGTCCTACGAGCAGTACTTC	TRBV20-1	NA	TRBJ2-7	few
CSAPYVRQADEQFF	TGCAGCGCCCCGTACGTGAGGCAGGCAGATGAGCAGTTCTTC	TRBV29-1	NA	TRBJ2-1	NA
CASSFVGGPSTGELFF	TGTGCCAGCAGTTTTGTAGGAGGGCCCTCAACCGGGGAGCTGTTTTTT	TRBV28	NA	TRBJ2-2	few
CASSLGPGEGTEAFF	TGTGCCAGCAGCTTAGGTCCGGGGGAGGGCACTGAAGCTTTCTTT	TRBV7-3	NA	TRBJ1-1	many
CSVEDSTGYSTDTQYF	TGCAGCGTTGAAGATTCAACAGGATATAGCACAGATACGCAGTATTTT	TRBV29-1	NA	TRBJ2-3	few
CSARPSQVSYEQYF	TGCAGTGCTAGACCCTCGCAGGTCTCCTACGAGCAGTACTTC	TRBV20-1	NA	TRBJ2-7	few
CASSLAGGEETQYF	TGTGCCAGCAGTTTAGCGGGAGGGGAGGAGACCCAGTACTTC	TRBV12-3/TRBV12-4	TRBD2	TRBJ2-5	many
CSVDRGRPGNYEQYF	TGCAGCGTTGACCGGGGGCGACCTGGGAACTACGAGCAGTACTTC	TRBV29-1	NA	TRBJ2-7	few
CASSLVPAGSRNEQFF	TGTGCCAGCAGCTTGGTCCCAGCGGGATCGAGGAATGAGCAGTTCTTC	TRBV5-8	TRBD2	TRBJ2-1	NA
CSATKTSGYNEQFF	TGCAGTGCTACCAAGACTAGCGGATACAATGAGCAGTTCTTC	TRBV20-1	TRBD2	TRBJ2-1	many
CASSQEATRSTYEQYF	TGCGCCAGCAGCCAAGAAGCTACCCGTTCTACCTACGAGCAGTACTTC	TRBV4-3	NA	TRBJ2-7	few
CSVRTSGYSYNEQFF	TGCAGCGTCCGGACTAGCGGGTACTCCTACAATGAGCAGTTCTTC	TRBV29-1	TRBD2	TRBJ2-1	NA
CASSQTIAPGELFF	TGCGCCAGCAGCCAAACTATAGCTCCCGGGGAGCTGTTTTTT	TRBV4-3	NA	TRBJ2-2	NA
CAFSLVLGPRGGGTDTQYF	TGTGCCTTCAGTTTAGTACTGGGTCCGAGGGGAGGCGGCACAGATACGCAGTATTTT	TRBV12-3/TRBV12-4	NA	TRBJ2-3	few
CASSLGTSGRRETQYF	TGTGCCAGCAGTTTAGGGACTAGCGGGAGACGAGAGACCCAGTACTTC	TRBV12-3/TRBV12-4	TRBD2	TRBJ2-5	few
CSASAGLVGVETQYF	TGCAGTGCTAGTGCGGGACTAGTCGGGGTGGAGACCCAGTACTTC	TRBV20-1	TRBD2	TRBJ2-5	NA
CASSSPGQGNQPQHF	TGTGCCAGCAGTTCTCCGGGACAGGGTAATCAGCCCCAGCATTTT	TRBV28	TRBD1	TRBJ1-5	many
CSASVRSGPMNTEAFF	TGCAGCGCCTCAGTCAGATCGGGCCCTATGAACACTGAAGCTTTCTTT	TRBV29-1	NA	TRBJ1-1	few
CASSVAGDTYEQYF	TGTGCCAGCAGCGTAGCGGGGGACACCTACGAGCAGTACTTC	TRBV9	NA	TRBJ2-7	many
CASKHRGLLRNQPQHF	TGTGCCAGCAAGCACAGGGGGCTTCTGCGCAATCAGCCCCAGCATTTT	TRBV6-1	TRBD1	TRBJ1-5	many
CASSVGGLGNQPQHF	TGTGCCAGCAGCGTAGGAGGGCTAGGCAATCAGCCCCAGCATTTT	TRBV9	NA	TRBJ1-5	NA
CASSHRTYNEQFF	TGTGCCAGCAGTCACAGGACCTACAATGAGCAGTTCTTC	TRBV6-2/TRBV6-3	NA	TRBJ2-1	NA
CASIGHTNYGYTF	TGTGCCAGCATAGGACACACTAACTATGGCTACACCTTC	TRBV6-1	NA	TRBJ1-2	few
CASSLAPDTQYF	TGCGCCAGCAGCTTGGCCCCAGATACGCAGTATTTT	TRBV5-1	NA	TRBJ2-3	many
CASSQVGEQYF	TGTGCCAGCAGCCAAGTCGGCGAGCAGTACTTC	TRBV3-1	NA	TRBJ2-7	many
CATGTTNQPQHF	TGTGCCACCGGGACAACCAATCAGCCCCAGCATTTT	TRBV10-3	NA	TRBJ1-5	few
CSARVSLLSQPQHF	TGCAGTGCTAGAGTTAGCCTACTGTCTCAGCCCCAGCATTTT	TRBV20-1	NA	TRBJ1-5	NA
CSVPPTGRLSDEQFF	TGCAGCGTTCCCCCGACCGGGCGCCTGTCCGATGAGCAGTTCTTC	TRBV29-1	NA	TRBJ2-1	many
CASSLGKSGKVFNEQFF	TGTGCCAGCAGCTTAGGGAAAAGCGGGAAAGTCTTCAATGAGCAGTTCTTC	TRBV7-9	TRBD2	TRBJ2-1	NA
CSVEAQSSYNEQFF	TGCAGCGTTGAAGCGCAGAGCTCCTACAATGAGCAGTTCTTC	TRBV29-1	NA	TRBJ2-1	NA
CASSQGQGGEYEQYF	TGTGCCAGCAGCCAAGGACAGGGGGGGGAGTACGAGCAGTACTTC	TRBV4-2	TRBD1	TRBJ2-7	few
CASSTDVSSYNSPLHF	TGTGCCAGCTCCACAGACGTTAGCTCCTATAATTCACCCCTCCACTTT	TRBV28	NA	TRBJ1-6	NA
CASSFLFDRHTEAFF	TGTGCCAGCAGTTTTCTTTTCGATAGGCACACTGAAGCTTTCTTT	TRBV12-3/TRBV12-4	NA	TRBJ1-1	few
CASSLESVYNEQFF	TGCGCCAGCAGCTTGGAGTCAGTCTACAATGAGCAGTTCTTC	TRBV5-1	NA	TRBJ2-1	NA
CASRPTGNYEQYF	TGTGCCAGCCGGCCCACAGGGAACTACGAGCAGTACTTC	TRBV2	NA	TRBJ2-7	many
CASSHGYQDTDTQYF	TGCGCCAGCAGCCATGGCTACCAGGACACAGATACGCAGTATTTT	TRBV4-3	NA	TRBJ2-3	NA
CASSFSGGDIQYF	TGTGCCAGCAGCTTTAGCGGGGGAGACATTCAGTACTTC	TRBV7-9	TRBD2	TRBJ2-4	many
CSARDPRQSTIEQFF	TGCAGTGCTAGAGATCCCCGGCAGAGTACTATTGAGCAGTTCTTC	TRBV20-1	NA	TRBJ2-1	few
CSARVPTAGSPLHF	TGCAGTGCTAGAGTTCCTACAGCGGGTTCACCCCTCCACTTT	TRBV20-1	NA	TRBJ1-6	few
CASSKRTAGELFF	TGCGCCAGCAGCAAAAGGACTGCCGGGGAGCTGTTTTTT	TRBV4-3	NA	TRBJ2-2	NA
CSVERTSPIYEQYF	TGCAGCGTTGAACGGACTTCCCCGATCTACGAGCAGTACTTC	TRBV29-1	NA	TRBJ2-7	once
CSASTGSYEQYF	TGCAGTGCTAGTACAGGGTCCTACGAGCAGTACTTC	TRBV20-1	NA	TRBJ2-7	NA
CASSQNPQRRYEQYF	TGCGCCAGCAGCCAAAACCCACAGCGGCGCTACGAGCAGTACTTC	TRBV4-3	NA	TRBJ2-7	few
CASTKPGLAGYEQYF	TGCGCCAGCACCAAACCGGGACTAGCGGGTTACGAGCAGTACTTC	TRBV23-1	TRBD2	TRBJ2-7	NA